A single sample is the source of the 18 T cell receptor beta chains below, sequenced in a study of shared clonotypes between healthy human individuals. The protocol was immunoSEQ multiplex PCR, while the TCRdb copy is restricted to in-frame clones and leaves out a portion. This sample has 700,000 or so clones, with 72% found just once. The sample taken for sequencing was memory CD4+ T cells sorted from blood. Sample subset: CD45RA-negative fraction. These TCRs come from a woman aged 30 to 39 in good health.

The rearrangement uses TRBV2 and TRBJ2-3; D not certain. This CDR3 is 16 amino acids long. The germline V gene encodes CDR1 SNHLY and CDR2 FYNNEI. V was cut by 0 bases and J by 5 bases, with 15 bases left in between. For the CDR3, the DNA is TGTGCCAGCAGTGAAGCGCAGGACCGGCTGCGAGATACGCAGTATTTT. This translates into CASSEAQDRLRDTQYF.

In this sample, this clone turned up a few times. This chain links TRBV25-1 with TRBJ2-3; D call uncertain. Germline assignment: CDR1 MGHDK and CDR2 SYGVNS. This CDR3 region has 15 residues. V shed 4 bases and J shed 5 bases, with 16 bases lying between them. The chain's CDR3 is CASSGMDGTKDTQYF. The CDR3 DNA reads TGTGCCAGCAGTGGAATGGACGGAACGAAAGATACGCAGTATTTT.

This clone was found many times. This chain connects TRBV28 to TRBJ1-1; 7 positions agree with TRBD1. This CDR3 has 14 amino acids. The J segment lost 1 base and the V segment lost 6 bases, leaving 5 bases of the junction unmatched. Germline CDR1 and CDR2: MDHEN and SYDVKM. CDR3 residues: CASRNRGPNTEAFF. CDR3 coding DNA: TGTGCCAGCAGGAACAGGGGCCCGAACACTGAAGCTTTCTTT.

The chain uses TRBV27 and TRBJ1-4; D is unclear. CDR1 is MNHEY, CDR2 SMNVEV, per germline (reference sequence). The CDR3 has 13 amino acids. V lost 5 bases and J lost 11, with 15 bases in between. The CDR3 DNA reads TGTGCCAGCAGTACCGACCCGCACATCAAACTGTTTTTT. Amino acid sequence: CASSTDPHIKLFF.

A few counts support this clone. The rearrangement links TRBV27 to TRBJ2-5; D assignment may be TRBD1 or TRBD2 (5 bases each). Germline CDR1 is MNHEY and CDR2 is SMNVEV (reference sequence). V was trimmed by 8 bases and J by 7 bases, leaving 5 bases between them. The CDR3 has 9 amino acids. CDR3 in amino acids: CASGGTQYF. CDR3 nucleotide sequence: TGTGCCAGCGGGGGGACCCAGTACTTC.

This clone was recorded only once. This rearrangement joins TRBV5-1 to TRBJ2-3, with D uncertain. CDR3 length: 18 residues. CDR1 and CDR2 (germline): SGHRS, YFSETQ. V lost 1 base and J 2 bases, leaving 20 bases between the germline ends. CDR3 sequence reads: CASSLRDFAKPYTDTQYF. For the CDR3, the DNA is TGCGCCAGCAGCTTGAGGGATTTTGCCAAACCCTACACAGATACGCAGTATTTT.

This clone was observed a single time. This chain connects TRBV29-1 to TRBJ1-1; maybe TRBD1 (6 bases). V gave up 3 bases and J gave up 6 bases, with 17 bases separating them. The CDR3 consists of 14 residues. In germline, CDR1 is SQVTM, CDR2 ANQGSEA. The CDR3 spells CSVDGEGTTSEAFF. The CDR3 DNA is TGCAGCGTTGACGGGGAAGGGACAACGTCTGAAGCTTTCTTT.

The chain carries TRBV28 and TRBJ1-4; D gene ambiguous. Trimming pared 6 bases from V and 2 bases from J, leaving 10 bases between. Germline loops: CDR1 MDHEN, CDR2 SYDVKM. This CDR3 is built from 14 residues. The CDR3: CASSPPATNEKLFF. In DNA form, the CDR3 reads TGTGCCAGCAGCCCCCCCGCGACTAATGAAAAACTGTTTTTT.

The chain recombines TRBV5-4 with TRBJ1-4, with D unclear. The germline V and J ends were trimmed by 1 base and 8 bases, with 18 bases remaining between them. CDR1 is SGHNT and CDR2 is YYREEE in the germline V gene (reference sequence). CDR3 length: 16 amino acids. The chain's CDR3 is CASSLSQQSSLEKLFF. The CDR3 bases are TGTGCCAGCAGCTTGAGCCAGCAGTCGAGTTTAGAAAAACTGTTTTTT.

The chain joins TRBV4-2 to TRBJ1-4, with 8 bases matching TRBD1. With 4 bases clipped from V and 8 bases from J, the junction kept 9 bases outside the gene matches. CDR1 is LGHNA and CDR2 is YNFKEQ in the germline V gene. The CDR3 spans 15 residues. The DNA for the CDR3 is TGTGCCAGCAGCCCGGCTCAGGGGGCGGACGAAAAACTGTTTTTT. It yields the protein CASSPAQGADEKLFF.

The V gene is TRBV6-5, the J gene TRBJ2-5; D could derive from TRBD1 or TRBD2 (6 bases each). Deletions cut 4 bases from V and 2 bases from J, with 14 bases between. This CDR3 is built from 15 residues. CDR1 is MNHEY, CDR2 SVGAGI, per germline. CDR3 nucleotide sequence: TGTGCCAGCAGTTCCGCCGGAGGGGGGCAAGAGACCCAGTACTTC. This codes for CASSSAGGGQETQYF.

V is TRBV28 and J is TRBJ2-6; D is possibly TRBD1 (6 bases). The germline V gene encodes CDR1 MDHEN and CDR2 SYDVKM. This CDR3 region has 15 residues. Trimming removed 6 bases from V and 0 bases from J, with 9 bases in between. CDR3 loop: CASRDSPSGANVLTF. DNA for the CDR3: TGTGCCAGCAGGGACAGCCCCTCTGGGGCCAACGTCCTGACTTTC.

This clone was picked up one time. The genes are TRBV6-6 and TRBJ2-3, with D perhaps matching TRBD1 or TRBD2 (5 bases each). CDR3 size: 11 residues. Germline-derived CDR1 and CDR2 are MNHNY and SVGAGI (reference sequence). Trimming removed 6 bases from V and 10 bases from J, with 11 bases in between. CDR3 residues: CASSRGPAQYF. CDR3 sequence (DNA): TGTGCCAGCAGCCGGGGACCGGCGCAGTATTTT.

This clone came up many times. The CDR3 DNA follows: TGTGCCAGCAGTTACTATATAGGGACTAGGGGTGTCTCGGACACCGGGGAGCTGTTTTTT. Protein: CASSYYIGTRGVSDTGELFF. V usage is TRBV6-7 and J usage is TRBJ2-2; 8 bases map to TRBD2. TRBV6-7 is an ORF; its function is uncertain. Losses at the gene ends were 1 base for V and 3 bases for J; bases not matched to a gene: 16. This CDR3 region has 20 residues.

The chain joins TRBV7-6 to TRBJ2-3; D gene unclear. Germline-derived CDR1 and CDR2 are SGHVS and FNYEAQ. Trimming took off 7 bases at V and 3 bases at J, with 8 bases between the two ends. This CDR3 region has 12 residues. DNA of the CDR3: TGTGCCAGCACCTCCCCAACAGATACGCAGTATTTT. Translating gives CASTSPTDTQYF.

The V and J genes are TRBV7-2 and TRBJ2-3; 8 nucleotides align to TRBD1. With 6 bases clipped from V and 5 bases from J, the junction kept 10 bases outside the gene matches. The CDR3 spans 15 residues. CDR1 is SGHTA, CDR2 FQGNSA, per germline. CDR3 loop: CASRGWQGALDTQYF. CDR3 nucleotide sequence: TGTGCCAGCAGAGGGTGGCAGGGGGCTTTAGATACGCAGTATTTT.

The gene calls are TRBV7-8 and TRBJ2-1; D is possibly TRBD2 (6 bases). Per germline, CDR1 SGHVS and CDR2 FQNEAQ. V gave up 2 bases and J gave up 2 bases, with 10 bases separating them. This CDR3 has 15 amino acids. CDR3 region: CASSLIAETYNEQFF. CDR3 DNA sequence: TGTGCCAGCAGCTTAATAGCGGAAACCTACAATGAGCAGTTCTTC.

The chain is built from TRBV30 and TRBJ1-4, with a weak D call TRBD1 (5 bases). Trimming shortened V by 7 bases and J by 3 bases, and 9 bases separated the two germline ends. The CDR3 is made up of 12 amino acids. Germline CDR1 GTSNPN, CDR2 SVGIG (reference sequence). CDR3 in amino acids: CAFSRANEKLFF. The DNA for the CDR3 is TGTGCCTTTAGCAGGGCTAATGAAAAACTGTTTTTT.